Below are 11 T cell receptor beta chains sequenced from a single sample in a study of T-cell memory formation after mild COVID-19. TCRdb re-called the 5' RACE reads through MiXCR, storing one row per CDR3 protein. The profile shows approximately 200,000 distinct CDR3 sequences, roughly 16% of them singletons. Sequencing was done on a sample of PBMCs or a T cell subset sorted from them (not recorded which). The receptors shown here come from an adult woman who had mild COVID-19 (a few samples of this study predate the infection). Cell type and time point are not known.

The table lists this clonotype with a few counts. The chain combines TRBV7-2 with TRBJ1-5; possibly TRBD1 for D (5 bases). V gave up 0 bases and J gave up 6 bases, with 12 bases separating them. The germline gives CDR1 SGHTA, CDR2 FQGNSA. This CDR3 comprises 15 residues. The CDR3 coding sequence is TGTGCCAGCAGCTTAGCCAGGGACGACGGTCAGCCCCAGCATTTT. It encodes CASSLARDDGQPQHF.

This clonotype has more than one count but fewer than ten. The V call is TRBV9, the J call TRBJ2-1; D gene ambiguous. The CDR3 covers 15 residues. V was shortened by 2 bases and J by 0 bases, with 9 bases between the two germline ends. Germline CDR1 SGDLS, CDR2 YYNGEE. The CDR3 spells CASSVLARSYNEQFF. In nucleotides, the CDR3 is TGTGCCAGCAGCGTCTTGGCTCGCTCCTACAATGAGCAGTTCTTC.

The genes are TRBV6-5 and TRBJ2-3; D is unresolved. V dropped 0 bases and J dropped 5 bases, with 9 bases sitting between them. There are 14 residues in the CDR3. Germline CDR1 and CDR2: MNHEY and SVGAGI. The CDR3 DNA sequence: TGTGCCAGCAGTTACTCTGAATGGGGAGATACGCAGTATTTT. Amino acid sequence: CASSYSEWGDTQYF.

DNA for the CDR3: TGCGCCAGCAGCCAAGATTTCGAGTCGGCTAGCACAGATACGCAGTATTTT. Its protein product is CASSQDFESASTDTQYF. The chain recombines TRBV4-3 with TRBJ2-3; the D is unclear. With 0 bases removed from V and 0 bases from J, the gap between germline ends came to 13 bases. The CDR3 spans 17 residues. CDR1 is LGHNA and CDR2 is YSLEER in the germline V gene.

This clonotype has only a few counts. The rearrangement joins TRBV5-5 to TRBJ1-5; the D is unclear. Trimming took off 0 bases at V and 0 bases at J, with 10 bases between the two ends. This CDR3 spans 16 amino acids. Germline V gene sequence: CDR1 SGHKS, CDR2 YYEKEE (reference sequence). The CDR3 region has the DNA TGTGCCAGCAGCTTGGCGACCACGACTAGCAATCAGCCCCAGCATTTT. It translates to CASSLATTTSNQPQHF.

The genes are TRBV7-9 and TRBJ2-4; 7 nucleotides match TRBD1. This CDR3 has 15 residues. Germline-derived CDR1 and CDR2 are SEHNR and FQNEAQ (reference sequence). Losses at the gene ends were 4 bases for V and 0 bases for J; bases not matched to a gene: 3. CDR3 bases: TGTGCCAGCAGCTCTGACAGGGAAGCCAAAAACATTCAGTACTTC. Its translation: CASSSDREAKNIQYF.

The table lists this clonotype with a few counts. The V gene is TRBV5-1, the J gene TRBJ1-1, with D perhaps matching TRBD1 (6 bases). The CDR3 runs to 13 residues. V was shortened by 6 bases and J by 11 bases, with 20 bases between the two germline ends. Germline V lookup: CDR1 SGHRS, CDR2 YFSETQ. CDR3 in amino acids: CASIEKQGDGAFF. Written as DNA, the CDR3 is TGCGCCAGCATCGAGAAACAGGGTGATGGGGCTTTCTTT.

This sequence joins TRBV11-2 and TRBJ2-1, with 9 nucleotides matching TRBD2. The germline CDR1 and CDR2 sequences are SGHAT and FQNNGV. The junction had 11 bases not matched to a gene; V was cut back by 7 bases and J by 7 bases. CDR3 length equals 15 residues. The CDR3 region has the DNA TGTGCCAGCAAACCACTAGCGGGTCGGCGGAATGAGCAGTTCTTC. Amino acids: CASKPLAGRRNEQFF. Variable domain in full (rest from reference TRBV11-2 and TRBJ2-1): EAGVAQSPRYKIIEKRQSVAFWCNPISGHATLYWYQQILGQGPKLLIQFQNNGVVDDSQLPKDRFSAERLKGVDSTLKIQPAKLEDSAVYLCASKPLAGRRNEQFFGPGTRLTVL.

V and J are TRBV12-3 or TRBV12-4 and TRBJ2-5; D remains unclear. The CDR3 sequence is 14 residues long. V was trimmed by 5 bases and J by 6 bases, leaving 16 bases between them. The CDR3: CASSIADLLKTQYF. The DNA of the CDR3 is TGTGCCAGCAGTATCGCGGACCTCCTGAAGACCCAGTACTTC.

This chain uses TRBV5-6 with TRBJ1-3; possible D gene TRBD1, 6 bases. The CDR3 has 15 amino acids. The germline CDR1 and CDR2 sequences are SGHDT and YYEEEE. Trimming cost V 0 bases and J 5 bases, with 12 bases left between them. The CDR3 loop reads CASSLGTVARNTIYF. CDR3 DNA: TGTGCCAGCAGCTTGGGGACAGTGGCTCGAAACACCATATATTTT.

The chain links TRBV12-3 or TRBV12-4 to TRBJ2-1, with D hard to call. The CDR3 covers 13 residues. Trimming took 7 bases from V and 0 from J, leaving 7 bases between them. CDR3: CASKTFSYNEQFF. CDR3 in DNA: TGTGCCAGCAAGACTTTCTCCTACAATGAGCAGTTCTTC.